This TCR beta chain was captured by sequencing in a study of shared clonotypes between healthy human individuals. Comments on this clone: Its antigen remains unidentified.

Naive CD8 cells, CD45RO-negative and positively selected for CCR7, excluded terminally differentiated effector memory CD45RA+ cells. Study-wide points: Clonotype sharing levels among donors were expected to vary with sequencing depth. Compared with memory subsets, naive subsets generally had larger estimated richness.

The table came from immunoSEQ multiplex PCR; TCRdb's copy has only in-frame clones and leaves some out. The data hold about 820,000 clones, with almost 95% observed a single time. Sequenced input: naive CD8+ T cells sorted from blood. The TCR was taken from a man aged 30 to 45 in good health.

The DNA of the CDR3 is TGTGCCAGCAGCAAGCGGACAGGGGGCCCGGGGGACAATGAGCAGTTCTTC. Amino acids: CASSKRTGGPGDNEQFF. The chain combines TRBV11-2 with TRBJ2-1, with 11 bases matching TRBD1. CDR1 SGHAT and CDR2 FQNNGV come from the germline V gene. Trimming took 5 bases from V and 5 from J; bases not matched to a gene: 11. The CDR3 is 17 amino acids.